What follows describes a single TCR beta chain. This clone has just a few counts. The specificity of this receptor is unknown. No base-level quality is on record; no much larger clone is a single base apart. The method behind the library was the immunoSEQ multiplex PCR assay. A mixture of 60 forward primers for TCR Vbeta segments and 13 reverse primers for TCR Jbeta segments was used in the multiplex PCR. Amplification of the CDR3 region of rearranged TCR beta genes was performed with a multiplex PCR assay on genomic DNA. Amplified TCR beta libraries were sequenced as 87-base-pair reads on the Illumina HiSeq System. The study's processing was this. Across the roughly 700 repertoires, a later analysis counted 75 million to 90 million unique TCR beta chains, around 10 million of which were shared by at least two donors. A nearest-neighbor algorithm error-corrected the raw reads and collapsed the reads into unique sequences, merging closely related sequences to remove PCR and sequencing errors. V, D and J gene segments were assigned by aligning CDR3 sequences to IMGT reference sequences. For a sequence to be retained, at least a six-nucleotide match to both a V gene segment and a J gene segment was required. Rearrangements were classified as productive when the CDR3 lacked stop codons and remained in frame with V and J, and all other rearrangements were classified as non-productive. Following IMGT convention, CDR3 was defined as the stretch from the second conserved V-encoded cysteine up to the conserved J-encoded phenylalanine. The earlier analysis of more than 450 of the donors excluded sequences that lacked an unambiguous match to a single V gene segment. An earlier analysis of over 450 of the donors classified V segments as functional when productive rearrangements were above 56.7% and as segregating when the standard deviation between donors was above 5%. A statistical classification framework was built for diagnosing cytomegalovirus status from the catalog of TCR beta chain sequences. In a later analysis, TCR nucleotide sequences were compared against IMGT/GENE-DB human TR gene sequences so that V and J genes could be assigned. A later analysis assigned CDR3 sequences and most-parsimonious VDJ recombination scenarios with the TCRdist pipeline. In a later analysis, each TCR beta chain was defined by its CDR3 amino acid sequence together with its V-gene family, and reads lacking a unique V-gene family were excluded. A later analysis removed 592 highly shared, low-generation-probability nucleotide sequences to deal with suspected cross-contamination and a sequencing artifact. A later analysis calculated a clonal expansion index for each public chain from normalized within-repertoire ranks of inferred template counts. A later analysis computed generation probabilities with a VDJ recombination model fitted to out-of-frame rearrangements, and checked the results against IGoR. In a later analysis, TCR-TCR, TCR-HLA and TCR-CMV co-occurrence was scored with hypergeometric tests, and a repertoire-size bias correction was applied to TCR pairs. To estimate false discovery rates, a later analysis permuted the HLA or CMV assignments 20 times. A later analysis grouped co-occurring TCRs with DBSCAN, adding TCRdist sequence similarity when clustering within HLA-allele-positive subsets. Co-occurrence clustering excluded repertoires with fewer than 30,000 or more than 120,000 public chains, plus five with anomalous nucleotide sharing. TCRdb re-hosts the immuneACCESS table, in-frame sequences only. Its copies lack some clones; in the studies checked, an unresolved V gene accounts for under half of them, and the cause for the rest is not known. The D gene and trimming were derived from the DNA, and the V and J assignments and clone size from that table. This sample holds 95,000 or so clones; about four fifths were observed only once. In total, the top ten clones hold 4.5% to 5.5% of the sample.

The data stem from a study of cytomegalovirus exposure and HLA in healthy donors (dated by TCRdb to the late 2010s). A note on the overall study: According to an earlier analysis of 450 to 650 of the donors, about 170 million T cells yielded some 110 million unique TCR beta sequences and 250 to 350 Gb of sequence data. About five DR-DQ haplotypes were treated as single units for association and clustering because of strong linkage in the cohort. In the later analysis, no new phenotypic data were used to find candidate immune exposures; instead, reliance was placed on TCR beta sequences and their occurrence across donors. In a later analysis, previously published TCR beta repertoires from about 670 donors were re-analyzed and high-resolution HLA genotyping was added so that TCR occurrence patterns could be studied. The study aimed to test whether signatures of past pathogen exposure could be identified by cataloging public T cell receptors. Among around 400 genotyped donors of the cohort, an average of about 240,000 unique TCR beta nucleotide sequences was sequenced per donor, of which 15% to 20% were non-productive. Around 300 gigabases of sequencing data and around 87 million unique TCR sequences were included in an early release covering 550 to 800 HLA-typed donors. Of the approximately 400 genotyped donors, roughly 80% fell in the genetic ancestry cluster associated with self-reported Caucasian donors. Genome-wide SNP genotypes for about 60% of the 666 donors were used in a later genetic analysis, which treated that subset as a discovery cohort. High-throughput TCR immunosequencing, statistical association of individual TCRs with disease status, and machine learning were combined to predict cytomegalovirus infection status. The number of typed donors differed by locus: about 620-640 for A, B, C, DRB1 and DQB1; some 500 for DQA1; 600 to 610 for DPA1; and about 470 for DPB1. Alongside the repertoire data, information on donor age, sex, ethnicity and CMV serostatus was compiled. The study used immunosequencing to profile the T cell repertoires of 670 or so subjects and linked those repertoires to cytomegalovirus serostatus. Class I and class II HLA loci were covered by the typing at four-digit resolution. An earlier analysis of 587 of the donors used high-throughput TCR beta sequencing to judge whether each TCR beta V gene segment behaved as functional or pseudogenic. Along with the roughly 700-subject first cohort, a separate validation cohort of some 130 different subjects was used. All discovery cohort repertoires had been generated on a single sequencing platform.

Broader findings and caveats from the paper: Compared with equally common non-associated chains, HLA-associated TCR beta chains in a later analysis were more clonally expanded and had lower generation probabilities. The study listed 164 TCR beta chains as associated with cytomegalovirus. In a later genetic analysis, a missense DCLRE1C variant was associated with V-gene and J-gene trimming of TCR beta chains, and the association was replicated in an independent cohort. According to a later analysis, TCR association rates differed among HLA loci, with DRB1 alleles showing the most associated TCRs and HLA-C alleles showing the fewest. A further reported finding was that TCR beta sequences accurately predicted the HLA-A and HLA-B alleles for most subjects in the first cohort. The presence/absence analyses assumed that sequencing depth was roughly uniform across donors, and that assumption may not be true. A cluster of highly shared sequence variants was judged likely to be a technical artifact of the sequencing pipeline. The cohort was sequenced for TCR beta chains only, and without alpha or paired-chain data the features that could be detected were limited. When HLA alleles, especially DR and DQ, strongly co-occurred, attributing TCR associations to individual alleles was difficult. The classifier was reported to diagnose cytomegalovirus status with high specificity and sensitivity in both the original and validation cohorts. According to a later genetic analysis, donors in an Asian-associated ancestry cluster had fewer N-insertions in productive TCRs than the approximately 610-donor mean. Across donors, most TCR sequences were observed very rarely, whereas some public TCRs were present in many individuals. In an earlier analysis of some 540 of the donors, most TCR beta V segments appeared in productive rearrangements about 87% or about 30% of the time, broadly matching IMGT annotations. Most CMV-associated TCR beta chains appeared to be HLA-restricted in a later analysis, and the HLA associations seemed to be driven largely by CMV exposure. For the cohort, immune exposure information was limited to CMV serostatus. Linkage disequilibrium might explain the correlated functional status among segregating V segments, but an unknown experimental factor could not be ruled out. A later analysis reported that several top co-occurrence clusters appeared linked to parvovirus B19, influenza, CMV and Epstein-Barr virus. The authors suggested that the approach could potentially be extended to other disease states and immunological phenotypes. A few of the identified cytomegalovirus-associated TCR beta chains were confirmed in vitro to be specific for cytomegalovirus antigens. Because HLA typing was unavailable for some donors at each locus, only the typed subset was used in association tests. In a later analysis, more than 15,000 TCR beta sequences were associated with specific HLA alleles at a false discovery rate of 0.05. Approximately 16 rarely observed V segments, including chromosome 9 orphons, were excluded from the earlier analysis of a few hundred of the donors because counts were too low. Some IMGT-functional V segments, including TRBV6-2 and TRBV6-3, could not be distinguished by the 87-base-pair reads and were therefore excluded.

The cohort consisted of 666 healthy bone marrow donors. Cohort members were all nominally healthy when sampled, although unrecorded immune exposures were likely present. The donor was CMV seronegative and was included in the group of a few hundred seronegative cohort members. A peripheral blood sample was provided by each donor, and peripheral blood mononuclear cells were used for TCR beta sequencing. The Qiagen DNeasy Blood Extraction Kit was used to extract genomic DNA from the blood cell samples. The CDR3 contains 15 residues, cysteine and phenylalanine counted. Kept here is only the CDR3 DNA, which spans 45 bases and is read in frame from base 1. V lost 1 base and J lost 2 bases; the stretch between them is 12 bases long. From a lookup of the germline V gene, CDR1 and CDR2 are MGHRA and YSYEKL.

Sequencing was done on a sample of PBMCs. The receptor comes from a woman aged 40 to 55 in good health and CMV-seronegative. The chain uses TRBV4-1 and TRBJ2-7; the D gene is perhaps TRBD2, from 7 matching bases. The DNA is TGCGCCAGCAGCCAAGGACGGGGGGCCGCCTACGAGCAGTACTTC. Translated, it reads CASSQGRGAAYEQYF.